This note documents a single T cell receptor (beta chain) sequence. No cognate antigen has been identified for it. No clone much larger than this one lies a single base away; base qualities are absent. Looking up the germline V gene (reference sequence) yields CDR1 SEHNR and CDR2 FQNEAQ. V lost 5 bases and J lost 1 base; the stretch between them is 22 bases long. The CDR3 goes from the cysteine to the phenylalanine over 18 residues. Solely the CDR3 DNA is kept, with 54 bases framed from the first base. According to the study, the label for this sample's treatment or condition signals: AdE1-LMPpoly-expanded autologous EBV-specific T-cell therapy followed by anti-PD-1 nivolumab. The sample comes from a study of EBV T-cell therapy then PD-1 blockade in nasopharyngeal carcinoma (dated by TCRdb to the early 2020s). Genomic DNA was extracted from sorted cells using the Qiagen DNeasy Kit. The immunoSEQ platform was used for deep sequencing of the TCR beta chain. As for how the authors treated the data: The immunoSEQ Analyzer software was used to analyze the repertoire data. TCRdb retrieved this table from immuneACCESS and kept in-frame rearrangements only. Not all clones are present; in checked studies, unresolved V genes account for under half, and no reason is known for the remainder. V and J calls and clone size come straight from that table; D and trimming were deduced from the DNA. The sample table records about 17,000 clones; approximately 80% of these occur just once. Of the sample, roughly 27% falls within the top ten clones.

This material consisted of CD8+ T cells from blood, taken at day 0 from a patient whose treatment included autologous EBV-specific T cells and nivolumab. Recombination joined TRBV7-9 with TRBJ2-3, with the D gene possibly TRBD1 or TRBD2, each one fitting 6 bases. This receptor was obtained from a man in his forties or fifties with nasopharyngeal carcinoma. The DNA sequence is TGTGCCAGCAGCAGTTCGCCGGGGGCCTATTACCGCACAGATACGCAGTATTTT. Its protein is CASSSSPGAYYRTDTQYF.